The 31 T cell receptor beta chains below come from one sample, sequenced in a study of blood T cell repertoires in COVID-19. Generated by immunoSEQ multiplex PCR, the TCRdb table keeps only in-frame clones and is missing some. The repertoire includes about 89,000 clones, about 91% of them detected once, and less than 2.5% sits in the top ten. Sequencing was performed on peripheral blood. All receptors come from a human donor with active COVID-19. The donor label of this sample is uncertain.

CDR3 residues: CASTLGQGATDTQYF. CDR3 nucleotide sequence: TGCGCCAGCACCTTAGGACAGGGGGCAACAGATACGCAGTATTTT. The rearrangement links TRBV5-1 to TRBJ2-3, with 11 bases matching TRBD1. The CDR3 is 15 residues long. Germline V gene data show CDR1 as SGHRS and CDR2 as YFSETQ. V was pared by 6 bases and J by 3 bases, with 6 bases of the junction left unmatched.

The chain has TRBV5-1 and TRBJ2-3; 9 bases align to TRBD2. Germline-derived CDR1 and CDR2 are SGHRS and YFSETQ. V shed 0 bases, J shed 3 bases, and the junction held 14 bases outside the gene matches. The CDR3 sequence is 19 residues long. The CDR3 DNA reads TGCGCCAGCAGCTTGGCCGGGCGGGGGGGCCCCGATATAACAGATACGCAGTATTTT. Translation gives CASSLAGRGGPDITDTQYF.

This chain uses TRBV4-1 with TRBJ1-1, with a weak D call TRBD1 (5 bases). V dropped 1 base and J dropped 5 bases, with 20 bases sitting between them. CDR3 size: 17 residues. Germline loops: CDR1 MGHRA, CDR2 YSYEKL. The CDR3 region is CASSQVKVGQGKTEAFF. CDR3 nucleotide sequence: TGCGCCAGCAGCCAAGTTAAAGTGGGGCAGGGTAAGACTGAAGCTTTCTTT.

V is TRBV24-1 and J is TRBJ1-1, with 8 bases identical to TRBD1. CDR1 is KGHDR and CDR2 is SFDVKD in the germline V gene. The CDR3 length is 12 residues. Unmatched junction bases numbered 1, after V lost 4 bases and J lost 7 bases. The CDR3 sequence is CATSEGTGEAFF. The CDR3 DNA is TGTGCCACCAGTGAGGGGACAGGTGAAGCTTTCTTT.

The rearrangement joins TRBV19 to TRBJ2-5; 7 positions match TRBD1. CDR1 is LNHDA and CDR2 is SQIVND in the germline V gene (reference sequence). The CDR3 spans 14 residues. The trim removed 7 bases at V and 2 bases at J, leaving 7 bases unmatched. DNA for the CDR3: TGTGCCAGTACCGAGGGGGCGAGACAAGAGACCCAGTACTTC. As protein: CASTEGARQETQYF.

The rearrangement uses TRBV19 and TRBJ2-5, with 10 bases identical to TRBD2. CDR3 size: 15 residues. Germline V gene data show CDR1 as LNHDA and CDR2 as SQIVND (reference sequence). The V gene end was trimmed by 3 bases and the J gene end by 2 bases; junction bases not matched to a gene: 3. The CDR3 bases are TGTGCCAGTAGTATTCCTAGCGGGGGTCAAGAGACCCAGTACTTC. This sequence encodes CASSIPSGGQETQYF.

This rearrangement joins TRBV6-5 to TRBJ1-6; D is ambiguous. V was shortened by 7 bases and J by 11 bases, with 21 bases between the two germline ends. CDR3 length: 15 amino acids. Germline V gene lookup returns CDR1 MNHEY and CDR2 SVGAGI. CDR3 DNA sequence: TGTGCCAGCAAGCGTGCGGGCCACCCCTCTCCACCCCTCCACTTT. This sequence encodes CASKRAGHPSPPLHF.

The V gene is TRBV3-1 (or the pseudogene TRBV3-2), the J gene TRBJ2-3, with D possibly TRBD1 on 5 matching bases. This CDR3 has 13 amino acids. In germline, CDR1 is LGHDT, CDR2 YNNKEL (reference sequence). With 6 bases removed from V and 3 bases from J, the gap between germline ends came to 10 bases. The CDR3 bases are TGTGCCAGCAGAGGGGTGGGGACAGATACGCAGTATTTT. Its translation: CASRGVGTDTQYF.

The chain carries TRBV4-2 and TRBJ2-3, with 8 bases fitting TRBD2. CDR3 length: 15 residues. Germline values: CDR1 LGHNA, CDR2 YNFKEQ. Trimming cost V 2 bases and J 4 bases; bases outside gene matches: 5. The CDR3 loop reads CASSQTRGAADTQYF. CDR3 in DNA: TGTGCCAGCAGCCAAACGCGGGGGGCGGCAGATACGCAGTATTTT.

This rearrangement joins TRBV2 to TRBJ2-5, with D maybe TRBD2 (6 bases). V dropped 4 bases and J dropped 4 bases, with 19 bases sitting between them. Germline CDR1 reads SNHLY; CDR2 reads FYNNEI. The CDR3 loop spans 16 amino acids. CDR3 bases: TGTGCCAGCAGTGTGGGTAGGGGAGGAAGAGGAGAGACCCAGTACTTC. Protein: CASSVGRGGRGETQYF. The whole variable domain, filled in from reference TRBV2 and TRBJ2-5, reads EPEVTQTPSHQVTQMGQEVILRCVPISNHLYFYWYRQILGQKVEFLVSFYNNEISEKSEIFDDQFSVERPDGSNFTLKIRSTKLEDSAMYFCASSVGRGGRGETQYFGPGTRLLVL.

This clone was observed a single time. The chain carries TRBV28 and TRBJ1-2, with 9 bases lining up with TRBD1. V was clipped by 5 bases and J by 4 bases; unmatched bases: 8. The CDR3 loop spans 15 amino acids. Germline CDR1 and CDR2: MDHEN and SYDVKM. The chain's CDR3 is CASSRTGQGIYGYTF. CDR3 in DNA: TGTGCCAGCAGTCGTACGGGACAGGGTATCTATGGCTACACCTTC.

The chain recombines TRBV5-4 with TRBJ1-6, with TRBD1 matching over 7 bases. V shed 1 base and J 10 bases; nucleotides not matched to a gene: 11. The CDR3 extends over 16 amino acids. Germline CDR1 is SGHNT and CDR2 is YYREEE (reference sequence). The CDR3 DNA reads TGTGCCAGCAGCTTGCTCAAGGGGGCTAGGCACTCACCCCTCCACTTT. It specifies CASSLLKGARHSPLHF.

The CDR3 is CASRPGTGGQETQYF. Written as DNA, the CDR3 is TGTGCCAGCAGGCCCGGGACAGGGGGGCAGGAGACCCAGTACTTC. The chain recombines TRBV7-2 with TRBJ2-5; 11 bases line up with TRBD1. This CDR3 contains 15 residues. Per the germline V gene, CDR1 is SGHTA and CDR2 is FQGNSA. The J segment lost 5 bases and the V segment lost 6 bases, leaving 8 bases of the junction unmatched. Based on the CDR3 plus reference TRBV7-2 and TRBJ2-5, the full variable domain is GAGVSQSPSNKVTEKGKDVELRCDPISGHTALYWYRQSLGQGLEFLIYFQGNSAPDKSGLPSDRFSAERTGGSVSTLTIQRTQQEDSAVYLCASRPGTGGQETQYFGPGTRLLVL.

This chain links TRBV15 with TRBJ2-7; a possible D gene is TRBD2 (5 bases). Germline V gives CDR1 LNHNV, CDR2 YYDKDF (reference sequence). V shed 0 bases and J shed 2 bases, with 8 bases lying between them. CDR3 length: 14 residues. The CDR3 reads CATSRDKTTYEQYF. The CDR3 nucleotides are TGTGCCACCAGCAGAGATAAGACTACCTACGAGCAGTACTTC.

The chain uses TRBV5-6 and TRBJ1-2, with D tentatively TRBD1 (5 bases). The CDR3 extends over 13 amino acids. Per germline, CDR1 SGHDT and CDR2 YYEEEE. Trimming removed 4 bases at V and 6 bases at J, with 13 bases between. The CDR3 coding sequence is TGTGCCAGCAGCCCAGGGAGGAGGAATGGCTACACCTTC. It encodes CASSPGRRNGYTF.

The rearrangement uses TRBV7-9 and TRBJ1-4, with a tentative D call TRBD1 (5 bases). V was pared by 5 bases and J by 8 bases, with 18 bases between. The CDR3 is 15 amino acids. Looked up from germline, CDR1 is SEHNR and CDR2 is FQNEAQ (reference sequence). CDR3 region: CASSPGNRGDEKLFF. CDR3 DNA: TGTGCCAGCAGCCCGGGTAATCGGGGGGACGAAAAACTGTTTTTT.

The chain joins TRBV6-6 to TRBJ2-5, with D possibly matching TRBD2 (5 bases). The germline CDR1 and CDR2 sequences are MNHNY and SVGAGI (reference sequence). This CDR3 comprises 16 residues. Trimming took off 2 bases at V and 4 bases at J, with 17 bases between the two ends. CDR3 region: CASSYTGLRAPETQYF. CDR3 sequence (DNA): TGTGCCAGCAGTTACACCGGACTCCGAGCCCCAGAGACCCAGTACTTC.

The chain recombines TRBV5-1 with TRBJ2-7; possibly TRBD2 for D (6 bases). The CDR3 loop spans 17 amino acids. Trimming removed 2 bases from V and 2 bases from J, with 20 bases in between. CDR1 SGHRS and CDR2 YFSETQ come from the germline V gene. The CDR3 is CASSFSGWVIPAYEQYF. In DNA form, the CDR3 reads TGCGCCAGCAGCTTCAGCGGGTGGGTCATCCCGGCCTACGAGCAGTACTTC.

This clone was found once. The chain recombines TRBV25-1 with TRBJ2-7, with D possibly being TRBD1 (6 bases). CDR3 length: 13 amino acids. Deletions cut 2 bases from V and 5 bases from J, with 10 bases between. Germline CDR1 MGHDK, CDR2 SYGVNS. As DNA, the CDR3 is TGTGCCAGCAGTGAACCCAGGGGCCACGAGCAGTACTTC. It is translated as CASSEPRGHEQYF.

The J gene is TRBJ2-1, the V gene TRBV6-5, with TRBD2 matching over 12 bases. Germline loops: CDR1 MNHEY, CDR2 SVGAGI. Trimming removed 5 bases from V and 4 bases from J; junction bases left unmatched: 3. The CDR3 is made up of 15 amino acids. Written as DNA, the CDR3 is TGTGCCAGCAGTCCAACTAGCGGGGGGTACAATGAGCAGTTCTTC. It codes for CASSPTSGGYNEQFF.

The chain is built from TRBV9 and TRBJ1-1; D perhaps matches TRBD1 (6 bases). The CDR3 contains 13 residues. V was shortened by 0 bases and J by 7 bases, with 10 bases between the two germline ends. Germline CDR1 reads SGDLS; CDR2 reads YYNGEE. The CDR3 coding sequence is TGTGCCAGCAGCGTAGCACTCAGGGGTGAAGCTTTCTTT. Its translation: CASSVALRGEAFF.

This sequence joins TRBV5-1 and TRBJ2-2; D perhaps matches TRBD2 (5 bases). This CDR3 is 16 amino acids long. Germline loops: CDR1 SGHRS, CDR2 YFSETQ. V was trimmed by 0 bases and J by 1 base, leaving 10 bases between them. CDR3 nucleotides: TGCGCCAGCAGCTTGGGAGTACGGGGGAACACCGGGGAGCTGTTTTTT. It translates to CASSLGVRGNTGELFF.

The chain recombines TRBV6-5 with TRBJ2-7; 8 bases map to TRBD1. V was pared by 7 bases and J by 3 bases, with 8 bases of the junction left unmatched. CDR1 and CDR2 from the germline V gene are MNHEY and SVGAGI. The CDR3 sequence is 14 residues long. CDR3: CASTGRTGNYEQYF. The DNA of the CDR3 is TGTGCCAGCACCGGCAGGACAGGGAACTACGAGCAGTACTTC.

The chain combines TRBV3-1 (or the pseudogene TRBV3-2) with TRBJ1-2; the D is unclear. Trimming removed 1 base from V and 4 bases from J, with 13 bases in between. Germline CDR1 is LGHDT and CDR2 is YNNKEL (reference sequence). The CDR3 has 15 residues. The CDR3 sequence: CASSQGQASIYGYTF. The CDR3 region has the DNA TGTGCCAGCAGCCAAGGCCAGGCATCGATCTATGGCTACACCTTC.

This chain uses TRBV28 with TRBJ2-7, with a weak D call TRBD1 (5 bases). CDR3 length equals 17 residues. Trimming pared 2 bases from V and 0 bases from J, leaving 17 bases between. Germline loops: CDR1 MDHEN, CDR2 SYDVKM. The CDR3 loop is CASSLNRVKDISYEQYF. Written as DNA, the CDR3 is TGTGCCAGCAGTTTAAATCGGGTCAAGGACATCTCCTACGAGCAGTACTTC.

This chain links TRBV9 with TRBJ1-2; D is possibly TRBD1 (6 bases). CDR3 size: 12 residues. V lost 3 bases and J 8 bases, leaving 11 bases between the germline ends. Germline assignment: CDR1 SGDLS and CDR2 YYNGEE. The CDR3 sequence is CASSAHRDGYTF. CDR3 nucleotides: TGTGCCAGCAGCGCCCACAGGGACGGCTACACCTTC.

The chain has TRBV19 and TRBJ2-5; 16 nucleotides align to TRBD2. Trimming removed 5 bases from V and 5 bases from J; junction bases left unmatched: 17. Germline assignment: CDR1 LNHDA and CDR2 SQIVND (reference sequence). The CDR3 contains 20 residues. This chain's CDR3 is CASSSPGTSGGAELRETQYF. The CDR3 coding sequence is TGTGCCAGTAGTTCCCCCGGGACTAGCGGGGGGGCCGAGCTGAGGGAGACCCAGTACTTC. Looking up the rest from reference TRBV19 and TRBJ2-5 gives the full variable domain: DGGITQSPKYLFRKEGQNVTLSCEQNLNHDAMYWYRQDPGQGLRLIYYSQIVNDFQKGDIAEGYSVSREKKESFPLTVTSAQKNPTAFYLCASSSPGTSGGAELRETQYFGPGTRLLVL.

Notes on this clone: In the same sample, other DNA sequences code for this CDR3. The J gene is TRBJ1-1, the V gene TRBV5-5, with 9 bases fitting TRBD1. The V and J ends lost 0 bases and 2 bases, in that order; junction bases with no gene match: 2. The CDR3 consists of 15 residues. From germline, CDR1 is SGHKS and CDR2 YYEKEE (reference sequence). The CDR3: CASSLGDRENTEAFF. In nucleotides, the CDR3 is TGTGCCAGCAGCTTGGGGGACAGGGAAAACACTGAAGCTTTCTTT.

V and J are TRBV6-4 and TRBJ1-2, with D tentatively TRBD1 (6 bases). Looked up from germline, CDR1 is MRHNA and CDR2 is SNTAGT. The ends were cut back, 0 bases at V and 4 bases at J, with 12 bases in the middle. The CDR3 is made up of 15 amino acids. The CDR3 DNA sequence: TGTGCCAGCAGTGACTCCCCCAGGGGAGCCTATGGCTACACCTTC. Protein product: CASSDSPRGAYGYTF.

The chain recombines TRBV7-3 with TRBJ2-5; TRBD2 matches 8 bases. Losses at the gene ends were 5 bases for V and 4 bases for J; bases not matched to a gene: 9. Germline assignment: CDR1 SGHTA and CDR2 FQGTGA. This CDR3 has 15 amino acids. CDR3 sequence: CASSPGTSDGETQYF. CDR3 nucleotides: TGTGCCAGCAGCCCCGGGACTAGTGATGGAGAGACCCAGTACTTC.

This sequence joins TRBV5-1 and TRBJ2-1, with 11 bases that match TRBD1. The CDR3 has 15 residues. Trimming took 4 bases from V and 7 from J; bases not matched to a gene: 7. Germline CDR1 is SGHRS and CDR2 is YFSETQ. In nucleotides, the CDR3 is TGCGCCAGCAGCCTAGGGACAGGGGGAGGAAATGAGCAGTTCTTC. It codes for CASSLGTGGGNEQFF. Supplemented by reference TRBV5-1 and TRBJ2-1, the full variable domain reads KAGVTQTPRYLIKTRGQQVTLSCSPISGHRSVSWYQQTPGQGLQFLFEYFSETQRNKGNFPGRFSGRQFSNSRSEMNVSTLELGDSALYLCASSLGTGGGNEQFFGPGTRLTVL.